The 8 T cell receptor beta chains given below trace back to one sample, sequenced in a study of shared T cell receptors in the human thymus. Profiled with immunoSEQ multiplex PCR; TCRdb holds only in-frame clones, not every one. The sample holds under 700,000 clones, 78% seen once. These sequences were also reported in another study, on human thymus T cells.

Sequences were obtained from thymocytes. The receptors originated from a boy under two years old with a congenital heart defect.

The chain uses TRBV4-1 and TRBJ2-7, with D possibly matching TRBD2 (5 bases). This CDR3 contains 15 residues. The germline V gene encodes CDR1 MGHRA and CDR2 YSYEKL. V was shortened by 0 bases and J by 6 bases, with 15 bases between the two germline ends. The CDR3 here is CASSQDGSLEGEQYF. CDR3 DNA sequence: TGCGCCAGCAGCCAAGATGGTTCGCTAGAGGGCGAGCAGTACTTC.

The rearrangement joins TRBV6-5 to TRBJ1-1; unclear D gene. This CDR3 contains 14 residues. The V end was cut by 2 bases, the J end by 6 bases, with 13 bases between. In germline, CDR1 is MNHEY, CDR2 SVGAGI. The chain's CDR3 is CASSYAREIPEAFF. As DNA, the CDR3 is TGTGCCAGCAGTTACGCGAGGGAGATTCCTGAAGCTTTCTTT.

The V and J genes are TRBV14 and TRBJ2-7, with 11 bases fitting TRBD2. Trimming cost V 4 bases and J 0 bases; bases outside gene matches: 8. CDR1 SGHDN and CDR2 FVKESK come from the germline V gene. The CDR3 spans 17 residues. The CDR3 region is CASSPKTSGTSSYEQYF. As DNA, the CDR3 is TGTGCCAGCAGCCCCAAGACTAGCGGGACAAGCTCCTACGAGCAGTACTTC.

The gene calls are TRBV4-2 and TRBJ2-7; no clear D. Per the germline V gene, CDR1 is LGHNA and CDR2 is YNFKEQ. This CDR3 has 16 residues. The germline V and J ends were trimmed by 4 bases and 0 bases, with 16 bases remaining between them. The CDR3 protein is CASSLAASQSSYEQYF. CDR3 DNA: TGTGCCAGCAGCCTCGCGGCTTCGCAAAGCTCCTACGAGCAGTACTTC.

The chain is built from TRBV7-9 and TRBJ2-1, with 10 bases identical to TRBD2. The CDR3 spans 19 residues. The V gene's germline CDR1 is SEHNR and CDR2 FQNEAQ (reference sequence). With V trimmed by 2 bases and J by 4 bases, 14 bases remained unmatched. The CDR3 loop reads CASSLFTSGDRNPYNEQFF. CDR3 sequence (DNA): TGTGCCAGCAGCTTATTCACTAGCGGGGACCGAAACCCTTACAATGAGCAGTTCTTC.

In this sample, this clone turned up once. V and J are TRBV23-1 and TRBJ1-1; possible D gene TRBD1, 6 bases. TRBV23-1 is an ORF; its function is uncertain. This CDR3 has 16 amino acids. V gave up 6 bases and J gave up 11 bases, with 28 bases separating them. CDR3 nucleotides: TGCGCCAGCAGGGTTCCGGGACACCTAGACATATCGCACGCTTTCTTT. Protein sequence: CASRVPGHLDISHAFF.

The V gene is TRBV9, the J gene TRBJ2-3; D might be TRBD2 (6 bases). This CDR3 has 14 residues. Trimming shortened V by 0 bases and J by 5 bases, and 10 bases separated the two germline ends. The germline V gene has CDR1 SGDLS and CDR2 YYNGEE. CDR3: CASSVVGSGDTQYF. The DNA for the CDR3 is TGTGCCAGCAGCGTAGTGGGTAGCGGAGATACGCAGTATTTT.

The chain joins TRBV4-3 to TRBJ2-5; TRBD2 is a possible D gene (5 bases). The CDR3 length is 16 residues. Trimming stripped 0 bases from V and 4 bases from J, with 15 bases between. Germline V gene sequence: CDR1 LGHNA, CDR2 YSLEER. This chain's CDR3 is CASSQEADATTETQYF. CDR3 DNA sequence: TGCGCCAGCAGCCAAGAAGCTGATGCGACTACAGAGACCCAGTACTTC.